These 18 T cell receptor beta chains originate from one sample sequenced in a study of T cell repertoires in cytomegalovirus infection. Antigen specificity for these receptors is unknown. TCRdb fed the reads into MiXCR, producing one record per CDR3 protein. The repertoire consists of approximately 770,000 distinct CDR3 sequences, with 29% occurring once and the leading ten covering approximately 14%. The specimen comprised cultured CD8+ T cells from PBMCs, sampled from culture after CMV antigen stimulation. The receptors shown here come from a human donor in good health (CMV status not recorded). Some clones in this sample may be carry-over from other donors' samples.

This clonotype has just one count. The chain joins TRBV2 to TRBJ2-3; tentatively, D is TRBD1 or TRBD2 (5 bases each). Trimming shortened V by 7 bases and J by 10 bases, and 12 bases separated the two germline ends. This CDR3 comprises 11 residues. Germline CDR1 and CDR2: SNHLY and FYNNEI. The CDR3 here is CASMRDGSQYF. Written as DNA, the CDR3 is TGTGCCAGCATGAGGGACGGATCGCAGTATTTT. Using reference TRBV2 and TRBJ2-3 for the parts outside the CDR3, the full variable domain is EPEVTQTPSHQVTQMGQEVILRCVPISNHLYFYWYRQILGQKVEFLVSFYNNEISEKSEIFDDQFSVERPDGSNFTLKIRSTKLEDSAMYFCASMRDGSQYFGPGTRLTVL.

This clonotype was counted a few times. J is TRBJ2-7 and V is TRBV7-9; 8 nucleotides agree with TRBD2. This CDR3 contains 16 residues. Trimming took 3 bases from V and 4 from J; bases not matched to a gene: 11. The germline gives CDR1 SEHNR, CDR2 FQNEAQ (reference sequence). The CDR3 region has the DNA TGTGCCAGCAGCTTTTTACAGGGAAGCGGGGGTTACGAGCAGTACTTC. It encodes CASSFLQGSGGYEQYF.

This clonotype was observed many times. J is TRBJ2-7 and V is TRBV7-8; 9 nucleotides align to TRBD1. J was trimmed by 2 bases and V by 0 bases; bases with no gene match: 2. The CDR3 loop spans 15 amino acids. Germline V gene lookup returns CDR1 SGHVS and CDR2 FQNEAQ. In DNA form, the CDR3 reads TGTGCCAGCAGCTTAGCGCGGGACAGGGCCTACGAGCAGTACTTC. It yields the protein CASSLARDRAYEQYF.

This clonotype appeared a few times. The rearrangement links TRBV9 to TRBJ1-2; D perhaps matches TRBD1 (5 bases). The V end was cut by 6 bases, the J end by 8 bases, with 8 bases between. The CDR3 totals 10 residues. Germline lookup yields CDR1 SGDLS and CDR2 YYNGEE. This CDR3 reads CASMGVGYTF. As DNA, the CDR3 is TGTGCCAGCATGGGGGTCGGCTACACCTTC.

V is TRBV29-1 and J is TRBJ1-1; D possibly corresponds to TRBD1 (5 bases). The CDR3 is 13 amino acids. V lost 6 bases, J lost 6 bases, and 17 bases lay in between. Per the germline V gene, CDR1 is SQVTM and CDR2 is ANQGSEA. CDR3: CSVLTPSGAEAFF. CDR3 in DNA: TGCAGCGTCCTTACCCCCTCGGGGGCTGAAGCTTTCTTT.

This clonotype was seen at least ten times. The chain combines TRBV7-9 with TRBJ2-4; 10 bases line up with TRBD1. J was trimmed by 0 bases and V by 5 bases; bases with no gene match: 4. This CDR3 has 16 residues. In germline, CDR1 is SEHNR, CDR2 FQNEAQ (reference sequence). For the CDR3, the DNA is TGTGCCAGCAGCCGGACAGGGGGTCTAGCCAAAAACATTCAGTACTTC. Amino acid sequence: CASSRTGGLAKNIQYF. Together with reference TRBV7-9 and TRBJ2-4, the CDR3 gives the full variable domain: DTGVSQNPRHKITKRGQNVTFRCDPISEHNRLYWYRQTLGQGPEFLTYFQNEAQLEKSRLLSDRFSAERPKGSFSTLEIQRTEQGDSAMYLCASSRTGGLAKNIQYFGAGTRLSVL.

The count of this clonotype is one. CDR3 in amino acids: CASSYGPPLNTGELFF. The CDR3 bases are TGTGCCAGCAGTTACGGGCCGCCCCTGAACACCGGGGAGCTGTTTTTT. The V call is TRBV6-8, the J call TRBJ2-2; D is uncertain. Trimming removed 2 bases at V and 1 base at J, with 11 bases between. Germline lookup yields CDR1 MNHGY and CDR2 SAAAGT. The CDR3 extends over 16 amino acids.

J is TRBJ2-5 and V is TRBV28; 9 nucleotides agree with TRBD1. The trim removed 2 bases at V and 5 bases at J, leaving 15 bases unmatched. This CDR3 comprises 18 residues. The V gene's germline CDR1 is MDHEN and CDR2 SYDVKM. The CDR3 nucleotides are TGTGCCAGCAGTTTACCCATTCCCCGGGACAGGGTGAGGGAGACCCAGTACTTC. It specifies CASSLPIPRDRVRETQYF.

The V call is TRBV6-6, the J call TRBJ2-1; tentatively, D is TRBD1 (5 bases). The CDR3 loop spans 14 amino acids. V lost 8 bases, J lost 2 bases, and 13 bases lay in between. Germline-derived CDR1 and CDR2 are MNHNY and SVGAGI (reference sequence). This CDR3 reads CASLSDSPYNEQFF. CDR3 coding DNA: TGTGCCAGCCTTTCAGACAGTCCCTACAATGAGCAGTTCTTC.

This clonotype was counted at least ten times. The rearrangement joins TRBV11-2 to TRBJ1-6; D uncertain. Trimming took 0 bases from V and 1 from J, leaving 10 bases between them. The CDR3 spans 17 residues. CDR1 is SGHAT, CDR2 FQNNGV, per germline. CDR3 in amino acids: CASSLDPIRSYNSPLHF. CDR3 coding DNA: TGTGCCAGCAGCTTAGATCCCATACGGTCCTATAATTCACCCCTCCACTTT. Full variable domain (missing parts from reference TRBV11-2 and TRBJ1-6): EAGVAQSPRYKIIEKRQSVAFWCNPISGHATLYWYQQILGQGPKLLIQFQNNGVVDDSQLPKDRFSAERLKGVDSTLKIQPAKLEDSAVYLCASSLDPIRSYNSPLHFGNGTRLTVT.

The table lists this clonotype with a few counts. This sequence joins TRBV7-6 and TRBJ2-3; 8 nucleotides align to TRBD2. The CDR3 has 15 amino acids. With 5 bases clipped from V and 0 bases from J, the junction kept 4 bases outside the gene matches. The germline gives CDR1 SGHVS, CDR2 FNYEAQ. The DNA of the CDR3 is TGTGCCAGCAGCCCGACGGGGGGGAGCACAGATACGCAGTATTTT. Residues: CASSPTGGSTDTQYF.

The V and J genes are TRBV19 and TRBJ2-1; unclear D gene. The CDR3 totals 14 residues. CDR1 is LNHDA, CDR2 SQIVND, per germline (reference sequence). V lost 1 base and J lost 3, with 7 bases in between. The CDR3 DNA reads TGTGCCAGTAGTATAGGCCCTAGCTACAATGAGCAGTTCTTC. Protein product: CASSIGPSYNEQFF. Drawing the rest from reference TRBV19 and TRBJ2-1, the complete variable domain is DGGITQSPKYLFRKEGQNVTLSCEQNLNHDAMYWYRQDPGQGLRLIYYSQIVNDFQKGDIAEGYSVSREKKESFPLTVTSAQKNPTAFYLCASSIGPSYNEQFFGPGTRLTVL.

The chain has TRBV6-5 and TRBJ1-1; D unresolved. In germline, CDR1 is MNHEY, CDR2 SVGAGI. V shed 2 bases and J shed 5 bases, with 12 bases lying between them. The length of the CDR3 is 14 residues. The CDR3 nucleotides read TGTGCCAGCAGTTACGTGGGCAGCTGGACTGAAGCTTTCTTT. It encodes CASSYVGSWTEAFF.

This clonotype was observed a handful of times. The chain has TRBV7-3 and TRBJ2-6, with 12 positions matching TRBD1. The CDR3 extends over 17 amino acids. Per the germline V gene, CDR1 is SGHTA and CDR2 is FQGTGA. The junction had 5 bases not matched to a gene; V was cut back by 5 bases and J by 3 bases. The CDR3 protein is CASSARDRGHGANVLTF. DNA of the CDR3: TGTGCCAGCAGCGCCCGGGACAGGGGGCATGGGGCCAACGTCCTGACTTTC.

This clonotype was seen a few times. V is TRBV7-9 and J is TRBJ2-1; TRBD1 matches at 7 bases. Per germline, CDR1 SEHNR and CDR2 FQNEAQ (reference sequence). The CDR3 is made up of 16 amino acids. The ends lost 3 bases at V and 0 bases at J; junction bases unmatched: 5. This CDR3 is CASSFRQGNSYNEQFF. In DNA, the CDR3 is TGTGCCAGCAGCTTTCGACAGGGAAACTCCTACAATGAGCAGTTCTTC.

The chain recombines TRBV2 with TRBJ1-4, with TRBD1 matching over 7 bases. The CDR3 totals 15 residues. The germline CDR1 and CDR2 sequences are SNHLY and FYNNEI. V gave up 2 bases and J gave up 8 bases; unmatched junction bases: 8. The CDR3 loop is CASSELGTASEKLFF. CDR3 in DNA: TGTGCCAGCAGTGAACTTGGGACAGCTAGCGAAAAACTGTTTTTT.

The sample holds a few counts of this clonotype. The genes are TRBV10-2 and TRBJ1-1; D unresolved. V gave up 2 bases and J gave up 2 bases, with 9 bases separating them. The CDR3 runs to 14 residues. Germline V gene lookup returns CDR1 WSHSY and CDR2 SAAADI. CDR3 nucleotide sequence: TGCGCCAGCAGTGAGACAGCCCTTAACACTGAAGCTTTCTTT. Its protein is CASSETALNTEAFF.

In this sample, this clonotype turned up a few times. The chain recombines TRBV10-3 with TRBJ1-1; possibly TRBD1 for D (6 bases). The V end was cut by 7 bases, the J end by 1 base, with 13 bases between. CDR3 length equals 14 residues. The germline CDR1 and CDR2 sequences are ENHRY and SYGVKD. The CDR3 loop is CAITVQGPNTEAFF. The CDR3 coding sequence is TGTGCCATCACCGTTCAGGGGCCGAACACTGAAGCTTTCTTT.